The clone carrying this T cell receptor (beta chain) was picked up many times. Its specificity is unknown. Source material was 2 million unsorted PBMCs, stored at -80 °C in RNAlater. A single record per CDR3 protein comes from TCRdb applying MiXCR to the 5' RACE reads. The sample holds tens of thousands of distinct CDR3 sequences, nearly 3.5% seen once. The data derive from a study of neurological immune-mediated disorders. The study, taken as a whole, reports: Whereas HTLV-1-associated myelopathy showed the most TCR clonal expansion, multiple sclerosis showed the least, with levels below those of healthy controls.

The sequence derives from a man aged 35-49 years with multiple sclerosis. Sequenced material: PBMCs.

CDR3 sequence reads: CASSPRGSTDTQYF. In DNA, the CDR3 is TGTGCCAGCAGCCCGCGAGGGAGCACAGATACGCAGTATTTT. The chain links TRBV11-2 to TRBJ2-3, with D possibly matching TRBD2 (5 bases). V gave up 5 bases and J gave up 0 bases, with 9 bases separating them. Germline values: CDR1 SGHAT, CDR2 FQNNGV. This CDR3 spans 14 amino acids.